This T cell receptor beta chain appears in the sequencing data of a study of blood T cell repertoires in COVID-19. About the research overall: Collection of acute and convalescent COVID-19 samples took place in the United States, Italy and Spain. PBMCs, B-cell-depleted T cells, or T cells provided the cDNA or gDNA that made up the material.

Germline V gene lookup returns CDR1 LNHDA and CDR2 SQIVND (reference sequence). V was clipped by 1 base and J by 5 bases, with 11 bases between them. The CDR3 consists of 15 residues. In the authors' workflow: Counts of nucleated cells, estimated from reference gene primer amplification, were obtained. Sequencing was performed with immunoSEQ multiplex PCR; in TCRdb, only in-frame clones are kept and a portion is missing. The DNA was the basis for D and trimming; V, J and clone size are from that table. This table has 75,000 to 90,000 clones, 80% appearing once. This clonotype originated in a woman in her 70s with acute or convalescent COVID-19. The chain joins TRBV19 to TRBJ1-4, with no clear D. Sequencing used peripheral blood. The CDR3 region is CASSIVLTENEKLFF. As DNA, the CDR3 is TGTGCCAGTAGTATAGTTTTAACAGAAAATGAAAAACTGTTTTTT.